These T cell receptor beta chains were read from a single sample in a study of T-cell reconstitution after alpha-beta-depleted transplantation in children. Via MiXCR, TCRdb re-called the PCR reads, giving one row per CDR3 protein. The sample holds 350,000 to 500,000 distinct CDR3 sequences, approximately 41% seen once. This specimen consisted of PBMCs, obtained before TCRalphabeta/CD19-depleted stem cell transplant. Source of these receptors: a girl aged 2 to 10 with aplastic anemia, due to receive a stem cell transplant. The CDR3 runs from the conserved cysteine through the conserved F or W. Fields, in order: D gene, J gene, clone size, V gene, CDR3 DNA, CDR3 protein. D genes are given only for firm matches. Clone sizes are given selectively: once, few, many, or a class where the clone is expanded.

d_call: .
j_call: TRBJ1-2
clone_size: .
v_call: TRBV5-1
cdr3_nt: TGCGCCAGCAGCAGATCGACAGACAACTATGGCTACACCTTC
cdr3_aa: CASSRSTDNYGYTF

d_call: .
j_call: TRBJ2-7
clone_size: many
v_call: TRBV4-1
cdr3_nt: TGCGCCAGCAGCCAAGGAGTGGCGGGTATTGATTACGAGCAGTACTTC
cdr3_aa: CASSQGVAGIDYEQYF

d_call: TRBD2
j_call: TRBJ2-1
clone_size: .
v_call: TRBV20-1
cdr3_nt: TGCAGTGCTAGAGGAGGGTCTAGCGGGGGGACCTACAATGAGCAGTTCTTC
cdr3_aa: CSARGGSSGGTYNEQFF

d_call: .
j_call: TRBJ1-4
clone_size: .
v_call: TRBV4-1
cdr3_nt: TGCGCCAGCAGCCAAGTTGCCAGGGCACTGTTTTTT
cdr3_aa: CASSQVARALFF

d_call: .
j_call: TRBJ2-2
clone_size: few
v_call: TRBV6-5
cdr3_nt: TGTGCCAGCAGTTACTCATCCGGGGCTACCGGGGAGCTGTTTTTT
cdr3_aa: CASSYSSGATGELFF

d_call: TRBD2
j_call: TRBJ2-3
clone_size: once
v_call: TRBV6-1
cdr3_nt: TGTGCCAGCAGTCCGCTCGGGGGTAGCGGGAGTAGCACAGATACGCAGTATTTT
cdr3_aa: CASSPLGGSGSSTDTQYF

d_call: .
j_call: TRBJ1-5
clone_size: many
v_call: TRBV5-1
cdr3_nt: TGCGCCAGCAGCTTGTGGGGCAATCAGCCCCAGCATTTT
cdr3_aa: CASSLWGNQPQHF

d_call: TRBD1
j_call: TRBJ2-1
clone_size: .
v_call: TRBV12-3/TRBV12-4
cdr3_nt: TGTGCCAGCAGTTCGGGGGACAGGGCCGACGATGAGCAGTTCTTC
cdr3_aa: CASSSGDRADDEQFF

d_call: TRBD2
j_call: TRBJ2-3
clone_size: many
v_call: TRBV4-2
cdr3_nt: TGTGCCAGCAGCCAAGTCCCTAGCGGGATGTCAGATACGCAGTATTTT
cdr3_aa: CASSQVPSGMSDTQYF

d_call: TRBD1
j_call: TRBJ2-7
clone_size: .
v_call: TRBV28
cdr3_nt: TGTGCCAGCAGACCCACAGGGGGTACCGACGAGCAGTACTTC
cdr3_aa: CASRPTGGTDEQYF

d_call: TRBD1
j_call: TRBJ2-7
clone_size: .
v_call: TRBV28
cdr3_nt: TGTGCCAGCAGTTCCCCGGGACAGACGACCTACGAGCAGTACTTC
cdr3_aa: CASSSPGQTTYEQYF

d_call: TRBD2
j_call: TRBJ2-3
clone_size: few
v_call: TRBV6-1
cdr3_nt: TGTGCCAGCAGACCGGGACTAGCGGGTCAAGATACGCAGTATTTT
cdr3_aa: CASRPGLAGQDTQYF

d_call: .
j_call: TRBJ2-5
clone_size: .
v_call: TRBV29-1
cdr3_nt: TGCAGCGTTACACACAGGGACTCGGGGACCCAGTACTTC
cdr3_aa: CSVTHRDSGTQYF

d_call: .
j_call: TRBJ2-1
clone_size: many
v_call: TRBV11-2
cdr3_nt: TGTGCCAGCAGCCCCCAAAATGAGCAGTTCTTC
cdr3_aa: CASSPQNEQFF

d_call: TRBD2
j_call: TRBJ2-1
clone_size: .
v_call: TRBV27
cdr3_nt: TGTGCCAGCAGTACACTAGCGGGAGGTTCAGGTGAGCAGTTCTTC
cdr3_aa: CASSTLAGGSGEQFF

d_call: .
j_call: TRBJ2-1
clone_size: .
v_call: TRBV7-6
cdr3_nt: TGTGCCAGCAGCCCAAGGCTAGTCGGAGTGGTTTCCTACAATGAGCAGTTCTTC
cdr3_aa: CASSPRLVGVVSYNEQFF

d_call: TRBD1
j_call: TRBJ1-4
clone_size: .
v_call: TRBV6-1
cdr3_nt: TGTGCCAGCAGAACAGGGGGGCCTAATGAAAAACTGTTTTTT
cdr3_aa: CASRTGGPNEKLFF

d_call: TRBD2
j_call: TRBJ2-7
clone_size: .
v_call: TRBV11-1
cdr3_nt: TGTGCCAGCAGCTTAGGCCTAGCGGGAGATCTACTAAACTCCTACGCGCAGTACTTC
cdr3_aa: CASSLGLAGDLLNSYAQYF

d_call: .
j_call: TRBJ2-3
clone_size: few
v_call: TRBV5-1
cdr3_nt: TGCGCCAGCAGGGTCGGACAGCCTATAAGCACAGATACGCAGTATTTT
cdr3_aa: CASRVGQPISTDTQYF

d_call: .
j_call: TRBJ2-7
clone_size: .
v_call: TRBV24-1
cdr3_nt: TGTGCCACCGGACAGGGAGGGGACGAGCAGTACTTC
cdr3_aa: CATGQGGDEQYF

d_call: .
j_call: TRBJ2-1
clone_size: .
v_call: TRBV9
cdr3_nt: TGTGCCAGCAGCGTAGGGCCATACAATGAGCAGTTCTTC
cdr3_aa: CASSVGPYNEQFF

d_call: TRBD1
j_call: TRBJ1-1
clone_size: few
v_call: TRBV7-9
cdr3_nt: TGTGCCAGCAGCCACAGGACAGGGGGCGCGGGCACTGAAGCTTTCTTT
cdr3_aa: CASSHRTGGAGTEAFF

d_call: TRBD2
j_call: TRBJ2-1
clone_size: few
v_call: TRBV12-3/TRBV12-4
cdr3_nt: TGTGCCAGCAGTCTGCGATTGGGACTAGCGGGAGGGAGCTCCTACAATGAGCAGTTCTTC
cdr3_aa: CASSLRLGLAGGSSYNEQFF

d_call: TRBD1
j_call: TRBJ1-5
clone_size: .
v_call: TRBV6-1
cdr3_nt: TGTGCCAGCAGCGACCGACAGGGTGGACAGCCCCAGCATTTT
cdr3_aa: CASSDRQGGQPQHF

d_call: TRBD2
j_call: TRBJ2-1
clone_size: few
v_call: TRBV7-9
cdr3_nt: TGTGCCAGCAGCTCCGGGACTAGCGGGGGCTATGGGGTTGAGCAGTTCTTC
cdr3_aa: CASSSGTSGGYGVEQFF

d_call: .
j_call: TRBJ2-1
clone_size: .
v_call: TRBV15
cdr3_nt: TGTGCCACATCCCGGGTTTACAATGAGCAGTTCTTC
cdr3_aa: CATSRVYNEQFF

d_call: .
j_call: TRBJ2-1
clone_size: .
v_call: TRBV7-6
cdr3_nt: TGTGCCAGCAGCCTTCAGACTCCTAGCTCCTACAATGAGCAGTTCTTC
cdr3_aa: CASSLQTPSSYNEQFF

d_call: .
j_call: TRBJ2-7
clone_size: many
v_call: TRBV6-1
cdr3_nt: TGTGCCAGCAGTCCCAGGAGGGGTTTTACCGCCTACGAGCAGTACTTC
cdr3_aa: CASSPRRGFTAYEQYF

d_call: .
j_call: TRBJ2-7
clone_size: few
v_call: TRBV5-5
cdr3_nt: TGTGCCAGCAGCTCCGAGTGGGGGCGCTACGAGCAGTACTTC
cdr3_aa: CASSSEWGRYEQYF

d_call: .
j_call: TRBJ1-1
clone_size: .
v_call: TRBV7-3
cdr3_nt: TGTGCCAGCAGCCCTCGACACGGTGAAGCTTTCTTT
cdr3_aa: CASSPRHGEAFF

d_call: .
j_call: TRBJ2-7
clone_size: .
v_call: TRBV5-1
cdr3_nt: TGCGCCAGCAGCGGCGGGACTCCTAACGAGCAGTACTTC
cdr3_aa: CASSGGTPNEQYF

d_call: .
j_call: TRBJ1-1
clone_size: .
v_call: TRBV10-2
cdr3_nt: TGCGCCAGCAGTGTGGACACTGAAGCTTTCTTT
cdr3_aa: CASSVDTEAFF

d_call: .
j_call: TRBJ1-5
clone_size: .
v_call: TRBV15
cdr3_nt: TGTGCCACCAGCAGGTCTGGCGGCAGCAATCAGCCCCAGCATTTT
cdr3_aa: CATSRSGGSNQPQHF

d_call: TRBD2
j_call: TRBJ2-2
clone_size: many
v_call: TRBV12-3/TRBV12-4
cdr3_nt: TGTGCCAGCAGTTTGGCCCAGCGGGAAGGCGGGGAGCTGTTTTTT
cdr3_aa: CASSLAQREGGELFF

d_call: .
j_call: TRBJ1-1
clone_size: .
v_call: TRBV20-1
cdr3_nt: TGCAGTGCTAAAGAGGGGCACATGAACACTGAAGCTTTCTTT
cdr3_aa: CSAKEGHMNTEAFF

d_call: TRBD1
j_call: TRBJ2-3
clone_size: .
v_call: TRBV12-3/TRBV12-4
cdr3_nt: TGTGCCAGCAGTCCTCGACAGGGGCCCACAGATACGCAGTATTTT
cdr3_aa: CASSPRQGPTDTQYF

d_call: .
j_call: TRBJ2-7
clone_size: few
v_call: TRBV7-3
cdr3_nt: TGTGCCAGCAGCTGGGGCGTCTCCTACGAGCAGTACTTC
cdr3_aa: CASSWGVSYEQYF

d_call: TRBD1
j_call: TRBJ2-7
clone_size: .
v_call: TRBV7-6
cdr3_nt: TGTGCCAGCAGCCAATTGACAGGGGAAAGGCAGTACTTC
cdr3_aa: CASSQLTGERQYF

d_call: .
j_call: TRBJ1-5
clone_size: .
v_call: TRBV12-3/TRBV12-4
cdr3_nt: TGTGCCAGCAGTTTAGGACTCTGGGCAGTTAGCAATCAGCCCCAGCATTTT
cdr3_aa: CASSLGLWAVSNQPQHF

d_call: TRBD2
j_call: TRBJ2-1
clone_size: few
v_call: TRBV29-1
cdr3_nt: TGCAGCGTTGAAGATCTGGACGGGAGGGCTACAAATGAGCAGTTCTTC
cdr3_aa: CSVEDLDGRATNEQFF

d_call: .
j_call: TRBJ2-1
clone_size: .
v_call: TRBV11-2
cdr3_nt: TGTGCCAGCAGCTCGACCCGCGTGATCCCAAGGACTTACAATGAGCAGTTCTTC
cdr3_aa: CASSSTRVIPRTYNEQFF

d_call: .
j_call: TRBJ2-2
clone_size: .
v_call: TRBV5-1
cdr3_nt: TGCGCCAGCAGCTCCGCCTCTGCCCAGACCGGGGAGCTGTTTTTT
cdr3_aa: CASSSASAQTGELFF

d_call: TRBD2
j_call: TRBJ2-3
clone_size: many
v_call: TRBV27
cdr3_nt: TGTGCCAGCAGTCGGGGGGAGGCGAATACGCAGTATTTT
cdr3_aa: CASSRGEANTQYF

d_call: .
j_call: TRBJ1-2
clone_size: .
v_call: TRBV20-1
cdr3_nt: TGCAGTGCTAGTCGTGACCCGGGGGCCTATGGCTACACCTTC
cdr3_aa: CSASRDPGAYGYTF

d_call: .
j_call: TRBJ2-5
clone_size: many
v_call: TRBV7-9
cdr3_nt: TGTGCCAGCAGCTCGAGCGGAGCCCAAGAGACCCAGTACTTC
cdr3_aa: CASSSSGAQETQYF

d_call: TRBD2
j_call: TRBJ2-1
clone_size: many
v_call: TRBV5-1
cdr3_nt: TGCGCCAGCAGCCCCGGGACTAGCACCTACAATGAGCAGTTCTTC
cdr3_aa: CASSPGTSTYNEQFF

d_call: .
j_call: TRBJ2-1
clone_size: .
v_call: TRBV7-2
cdr3_nt: TGTGCCAGCAACCTCCGGGACGCCTACAATGAGCAGTTCTTC
cdr3_aa: CASNLRDAYNEQFF

d_call: TRBD1
j_call: TRBJ1-5
clone_size: .
v_call: TRBV12-3/TRBV12-4
cdr3_nt: TGTGCCATCAGTTTCATTCTTAACTCCGGACAGGGGCCCCATCAGCCCCAGCATTTT
cdr3_aa: CAISFILNSGQGPHQPQHF

d_call: TRBD2
j_call: TRBJ2-3
clone_size: few
v_call: TRBV4-1
cdr3_nt: TGCGCCAGCAGCCAGAGGTTTGTCCGGGGACAGACTAGCGGGAGCACAGATACGCAGTATTTT
cdr3_aa: CASSQRFVRGQTSGSTDTQYF

d_call: .
j_call: TRBJ2-7
clone_size: few
v_call: TRBV6-1
cdr3_nt: TGTGCCAGCAGACGCTCGACGGATAGCTCCTACGAGCAGTACTTC
cdr3_aa: CASRRSTDSSYEQYF

d_call: TRBD2
j_call: TRBJ2-1
clone_size: .
v_call: TRBV20-1
cdr3_nt: TGCAGTGCCAAGAGCGGGGGGACTAGCTGGGTCGATGAGCAGTTCTTC
cdr3_aa: CSAKSGGTSWVDEQFF

d_call: .
j_call: TRBJ2-1
clone_size: .
v_call: TRBV5-1
cdr3_nt: TGCGCCACTATGGGTCCTTACAATGAGCAGTTCTTC
cdr3_aa: CATMGPYNEQFF

d_call: TRBD1
j_call: TRBJ2-7
clone_size: many
v_call: TRBV14
cdr3_nt: TGTGCCAGCAGCCCCCGACAGGGATCAGCCAGTCGTGGCGAGCAGTACTTC
cdr3_aa: CASSPRQGSASRGEQYF